This T cell receptor (beta chain) stems from a study of blood T cell repertoires in COVID-19. Study details: Samples taken during acute and convalescent COVID-19 were collected in the United States, Italy and Spain. The cDNA or gDNA used as material had been derived from T cells, B-cell-depleted T cells, or PBMCs.

The authors' processing: How many nucleated cells were present was estimated from reference gene primer amplification. Profiling relied on immunoSEQ multiplex PCR, and the TCRdb table lists in-frame clones only, not all of them. That table supplies the V and J calls and clone size; D and trimming were determined from the DNA. The sample has some 150,000 clones, about 86% seen once. Self-reported history from a screening survey and questionnaire set each donor's cohort. The source material was PBMCs or T cells enriched from blood (not recorded which). This receptor was obtained from a man over 45 who had recovered from COVID-19.

As DNA, the CDR3 is TGTGCCAGCAGCCATACCCTAAGTATAGATCGCTCTGGGGCCAACGTCCTGACTTTC. Translating gives CASSHTLSIDRSGANVLTF. The J gene is TRBJ2-6, the V gene TRBV3-1 (or the pseudogene TRBV3-2); D is undetermined. CDR3 size: 19 residues. The germline V gene encodes CDR1 LGHDT and CDR2 YNNKEL (reference sequence). Trimming left V 3 bases short and J 0 bases short, with 18 bases between.